The next 14 T cell receptor beta chains were all read from a single sample in a study of technical replicates of blood from a handful of donors. Data came from immunoSEQ multiplex PCR; TCRdb stores just in-frame clones and leaves some out. The data contain about 76,000 clones, roughly 90% of them singletons. Sequenced input: T cells isolated from PBMCs. These receptor sequences come from a human donor in good health.

The chain carries TRBV9 and TRBJ1-5, with 8 positions matching TRBD1. J was trimmed by 9 bases and V by 0 bases; bases with no gene match: 8. CDR3 length: 15 residues. Germline CDR1 SGDLS, CDR2 YYNGEE. CDR3 loop: CASSVAPTGDRPQHF. In nucleotides, the CDR3 is TGTGCCAGCAGCGTAGCTCCGACAGGGGATCGGCCCCAGCATTTT.

The chain uses TRBV7-6 and TRBJ2-2, with 8 bases that match TRBD2. CDR1 and CDR2 from the germline V gene are SGHVS and FNYEAQ. The CDR3 sequence is 15 residues long. J gave up 8 bases and V 5 bases, and 10 bases lay outside the gene matches. CDR3 residues: CASSPGLGGGGELFF. The DNA of the CDR3 is TGTGCCAGCAGCCCGGGACTAGGAGGAGGGGGGGAGCTGTTTTTT.

The rearrangement links TRBV2 to TRBJ1-5; TRBD1 is a possible D gene (6 bases). The germline V gene has CDR1 SNHLY and CDR2 FYNNEI. V was shortened by 6 bases and J by 0 bases, with 12 bases between the two germline ends. CDR3 length: 15 amino acids. The CDR3: CASSVRGNSNQPQHF. In nucleotides, the CDR3 is TGTGCCAGCAGCGTCAGGGGTAATAGCAATCAGCCCCAGCATTTT.

The chain has TRBV11-2 and TRBJ2-7, with D unresolved. The CDR3 sequence is 16 residues long. The germline gives CDR1 SGHAT, CDR2 FQNNGV. Between the trimmed V and J ends, which lost 1 base and 0 bases, there was a span of 13 bases. CDR3 amino acids: CASSLGIASSSYEQYF. In nucleotides, the CDR3 is TGTGCCAGCAGCTTAGGTATCGCGTCGAGCTCCTACGAGCAGTACTTC.

This clone is a singleton in its sample. The genes are TRBV13 and TRBJ2-1; 11 bases are shared with TRBD2. This CDR3 has 18 amino acids. Trimming took 5 bases from V and 4 from J; bases not matched to a gene: 13. Germline lookup yields CDR1 PRHDT and CDR2 FYEKMQ (reference sequence). CDR3 in DNA: TGTGCCAGCAGCCCGATGACTAGCGGGACTCCTGGGTACAATGAGCAGTTCTTC. Translation gives CASSPMTSGTPGYNEQFF.

This sequence joins TRBV6-1 and TRBJ2-2; D is possibly TRBD1 (6 bases). The CDR3 totals 14 residues. The germline CDR1 and CDR2 sequences are MNHNS and SASEGT. The V gene lost 2 bases and the J gene lost 6 bases, with 10 bases spanning the gap. The CDR3 loop is CASSESAGAGELFF. The CDR3 DNA sequence: TGTGCCAGCAGTGAAAGTGCAGGGGCCGGGGAGCTGTTTTTT.

J is TRBJ2-1 and V is TRBV6-1; 7 bases align to TRBD2. The CDR3 loop spans 17 amino acids. CDR1 and CDR2 from the germline V gene are MNHNS and SASEGT. V was pared by 4 bases and J by 4 bases, with 13 bases of the junction left unmatched. The CDR3 is CASSAPTGGVGYNEQFF. The CDR3 region has the DNA TGTGCCAGCAGTGCCCCGACGGGGGGAGTTGGGTACAATGAGCAGTTCTTC.

Here the CDR3 reads CSARVTDGYTF. The CDR3 DNA is TGCAGTGCTAGAGTGACAGATGGCTACACCTTC. The chain links TRBV20-1 to TRBJ1-2, with D tentatively TRBD1 (5 bases). Germline lookup yields CDR1 DFQATT and CDR2 SNEGSKA (reference sequence). The CDR3 is made up of 11 amino acids. Trimming pared 1 base from V and 6 bases from J, leaving 6 bases between.

The chain employs TRBV5-4 and TRBJ2-5; no clear D gene. Trimming removed 1 base from V and 2 bases from J, with 6 bases in between. The germline V gene encodes CDR1 SGHNT and CDR2 YYREEE (reference sequence). The CDR3 runs 13 residues. CDR3 protein: CASSLNTQETQYF. The DNA of the CDR3 is TGTGCCAGCAGCTTGAATACTCAAGAGACCCAGTACTTC.

The chain carries TRBV5-4 and TRBJ2-7, with TRBD2 as a possible D gene (6 bases). Germline values: CDR1 SGHNT, CDR2 YYREEE (reference sequence). V shed 7 bases and J shed 5 bases, with 13 bases lying between them. CDR3 length equals 12 residues. The CDR3 reads CASSGWGDEQYF. CDR3 bases: TGTGCCAGCTCGGGGTGGGGGGACGAGCAGTACTTC.

The J gene is TRBJ2-7, the V gene TRBV5-6; no definite D call. Trimming took 0 bases from V and 5 from J, leaving 9 bases between them. This CDR3 is built from 13 residues. Germline loops: CDR1 SGHDT, CDR2 YYEEEE. This chain's CDR3 is CASSLGLADEQYF. For the CDR3, the DNA is TGTGCCAGCAGCTTGGGACTGGCTGACGAGCAGTACTTC.

The CDR3 region has the DNA TGCAGCGTTCAGGACAGGGGGCGGTTCGAACCTTTCTTT. This gives the protein CSVQDRGRFEPFF. V usage is TRBV29-1 and J usage is TRBJ1-1, with TRBD1 matching 11 bases. The ends lost 5 bases at V and 12 bases at J; junction bases unmatched: 11. Germline lookup yields CDR1 SQVTM and CDR2 ANQGSEA. The CDR3 has 13 residues.

This sequence joins TRBV28 and TRBJ1-2; TRBD1 aligns across 10 bases. Unmatched junction bases numbered 5, after V lost 4 bases and J lost 6 bases. This CDR3 is built from 14 residues. Germline CDR1 and CDR2: MDHEN and SYDVKM. CDR3 DNA: TGTGCCAGCAGTTCCTGGGGACAGGGGCATGGCTACACCTTC. The encoded protein is CASSSWGQGHGYTF.

The chain combines TRBV5-1 with TRBJ2-7; a possible D gene is TRBD2 (5 bases). Germline V gene data show CDR1 as SGHRS and CDR2 as YFSETQ. Trimming left V 2 bases short and J 0 bases short, with 12 bases between. This CDR3 region has 15 residues. The CDR3 reads CASSLGSGSSYEQYF. The DNA for the CDR3 is TGCGCCAGCAGCTTAGGCAGTGGGAGCTCCTACGAGCAGTACTTC. Combining the CDR3 with reference TRBV5-1 and TRBJ2-7 gives the whole variable domain KAGVTQTPRYLIKTRGQQVTLSCSPISGHRSVSWYQQTPGQGLQFLFEYFSETQRNKGNFPGRFSGRQFSNSRSEMNVSTLELGDSALYLCASSLGSGSSYEQYFGPGTRLTVT.